The rows below give T cell receptor beta chains drawn from one sample of a study of cytomegalovirus exposure and HLA in healthy donors. TCRdb keeps only in-frame clones here, not all; method: immunoSEQ multiplex PCR. Among roughly 100,000 clones listed, about 79% were seen once. What was sequenced was PBMCs. The receptors stem from a man between 60 and 75 years old in good health and CMV-seropositive. Each CDR3 is given with its conserved first and last residue. Each record gives: V gene, D gene, J gene, clone size, CDR3 DNA, CDR3 protein. The D gene is left open where the match is weak. Expanded clones get a size class; other rows say once, few or many, or leave the size out.

>TRBV18|TRBD1|TRBJ1-5|few
TGTGCCAGCTCATCCTCGACAGGGGGGGGGTATGGGCCCCAGCATTTT
CASSSSTGGGYGPQHF
>TRBV15|TRBD2|TRBJ2-7|NA
TGTGCCACCAGCAAGCGGGGGGACCTCTACGAGCAGTACTTC
CATSKRGDLYEQYF
>TRBV6-6|TRBD2|TRBJ2-7|once
TGTGCCAGCAGTGGCGACAGTCCACGGGAGGGAGAGCAGTACTTC
CASSGDSPREGEQYF
>TRBV5-5|TRBD1|TRBJ1-4|NA
TGTGCCAGCAGCTTGTATGGACAGGATAATGAAAAACTGTTTTTT
CASSLYGQDNEKLFF
>TRBV10-3|NA|TRBJ2-3|NA
TGTGCCATCAGTGGACGAACCGGACTCTCCACAGATACGCAGTATTTT
CAISGRTGLSTDTQYF
>TRBV6-6|NA|TRBJ2-5|NA
TGTGCCAGCAAGATCGCGGGCGGAGAGACCCAGTACTTC
CASKIAGGETQYF
>TRBV11-2|NA|TRBJ1-5|NA
TGTGCCAGCAGCTCGGGGTTAAATCAGCCCCAGCATTTT
CASSSGLNQPQHF
>TRBV18|NA|TRBJ1-3|NA
TGTGCCAGCTCACCACCGGCCGGAAACACCATATATTTT
CASSPPAGNTIYF
>TRBV5-4|NA|TRBJ1-1|NA
TGTGCCAGCAGCTCCCCGGGTGTAAACACTGAAGCTTTCTTT
CASSSPGVNTEAFF
>TRBV28|NA|TRBJ1-5|NA
TGTGCCAGCATACCATTACTGAGGGACCCCAGGGGAAGACAGCCCCAGCATTTT
CASIPLLRDPRGRQPQHF
>TRBV5-5|NA|TRBJ2-3|few
TGTGCCAGCAGGATCGGGATCTGGGAAACAGATACGCAGTATTTT
CASRIGIWETDTQYF
>TRBV30|TRBD2|TRBJ2-3|NA
TGTGCCTGGACCCCCGAGGTACTAGCGGGACCAGATACGCAGTATTTT
CAWTPEVLAGPDTQYF
>TRBV7-9|NA|TRBJ2-2|NA
TGTGCCAGCGGGCGTAGGCGGGGGCCAAACACCGGGGAGCTGTTTTTT
CASGRRRGPNTGELFF
>TRBV19|NA|TRBJ1-1|few
TGTGCCAGTAGTAAGGGGGTGAACACTGAAGCTTTCTTT
CASSKGVNTEAFF
>TRBV28|NA|TRBJ1-5|few
TGTGCCAGCAGTTTATGGCAGGGAAATCAGCCCCAGCATTTT
CASSLWQGNQPQHF
>TRBV10-3|TRBD1|TRBJ1-2|few
TGTGCCATCAGTGCGGACAGGGCTAACTATGGCTACACCTTC
CAISADRANYGYTF
>TRBV7-9|NA|TRBJ1-1|NA
TGTGCCAGCAGCGGCAGCGCCGGACGGGGAGGGACTGAAGCTTTCTTT
CASSGSAGRGGTEAFF
>TRBV27|TRBD1|TRBJ1-3|once
TGTGCCAGCAGGGGAGGGACAGGGACGGGTGGAAACACCATATATTTT
CASRGGTGTGGNTIYF
>TRBV11-1|TRBD2|TRBJ2-1|NA
TGTGCCAGCAGCCCATCGGGACTAGCGGGGCTCAATGAGCAGTTCTTC
CASSPSGLAGLNEQFF
>TRBV27|NA|TRBJ1-1|many
TGTGCCAGCCAGGGAGGGAAGGCTTTCTTT
CASQGGKAFF
>TRBV11-3|TRBD2|TRBJ2-3|NA
TGTGCCAGCAGTTCGGTCCGGGGGGGGTCTAGAGATACGCAGTATTTT
CASSSVRGGSRDTQYF
>TRBV18|NA|TRBJ2-7|NA
TGTGCCAGCTCACCAGCAGGGGACCCCTACGAGCAGTACTTC
CASSPAGDPYEQYF
>TRBV2|NA|TRBJ2-1|NA
TGTGCCAGCAGTCGTGAGGGTATCGATGAGCAGTTCTTC
CASSREGIDEQFF
>TRBV18|TRBD2|TRBJ2-2|once
TGTGCCAGCCCGCTGACTAGCTTGGGGGAGCTGTTTTTT
CASPLTSLGELFF
>TRBV29-1|NA|TRBJ1-1|NA
TGCAGCGTTCGAGGACAAATGAACACTGAAGCTTTCTTT
CSVRGQMNTEAFF
>TRBV7-3|NA|TRBJ2-3|NA
TGTGCCAGCAGCTTAGCGGGCCGCACAGATACGCAGTATTTT
CASSLAGRTDTQYF
>TRBV7-6|TRBD2|TRBJ2-5|NA
TGTGCCAGCAGCTCCGAAGCGGGGGGGCTAGAGACCCAGTACTTC
CASSSEAGGLETQYF
>TRBV29-1|NA|TRBJ1-2|NA
TGCAGCGTTGAGGGCGACATCTATGGCTACACCTTC
CSVEGDIYGYTF
>TRBV11-3|TRBD1|TRBJ2-5|NA
TGTGCCAGCAGTTCAGGGGGCCTGGGGCGACGAGAGACCCAGTACTTC
CASSSGGLGRRETQYF
>TRBV30|NA|TRBJ1-3|NA
TGTGCCTGGAGTCGGGGATACGGAAACACCATATATTTT
CAWSRGYGNTIYF
>TRBV7-3|TRBD1|TRBJ2-1|few
TGTGCCAGCAGTCAAAACGCCGGGACAGGGCCTGATGAGCAGTTCTTC
CASSQNAGTGPDEQFF
>TRBV5-6|NA|TRBJ1-1|NA
TGTGCCAGCAGCTCGATAGGATGGGGACTCACGAACACTGAAGCTTTCTTT
CASSSIGWGLTNTEAFF
>TRBV5-4|NA|TRBJ2-7|NA
TGTGCCAGCAGCTTGCTATCTGGGACAACCTACGAGCAGTACTTC
CASSLLSGTTYEQYF
>TRBV9|NA|TRBJ1-2|NA
TGTGCCAGCAGCGTAGATGGCAGGTTGGTCCGAGGCTACACCTTC
CASSVDGRLVRGYTF
>TRBV6-1|TRBD1|TRBJ1-2|NA
TGTGCCAGCGGGGAGGACAGGGCGGCCTATGGCTACACCTTC
CASGEDRAAYGYTF
>TRBV19|NA|TRBJ2-5|NA
TGTGCCAGTAGTAAATTCGGAGGGGAGACCCAGTACTTC
CASSKFGGETQYF
>TRBV18|NA|TRBJ1-1|NA
TGTGCCAGCTCACCCATGAACACTGAAGCTTTCTTT
CASSPMNTEAFF
>TRBV28|NA|TRBJ1-2|NA
TGTGCCAGCAGTTTATCAGGAGAGGGTGGCTACACCTTC
CASSLSGEGGYTF
>TRBV5-1|TRBD2|TRBJ2-7|NA
TGCGCCAGCAGCTTGGGACTAGCGGGGGATTCGTCCTACGAGCAGTACTTC
CASSLGLAGDSSYEQYF
>TRBV7-9|NA|TRBJ1-5|once
TGTGCCAGCAGCTTAGCTACAGGAGTTCTCAATCAGCCCCAGCATTTT
CASSLATGVLNQPQHF
>TRBV7-9|NA|TRBJ1-1|few
TGTTCCAGCAGCTCACAGGGTAACACTGAAGCTTTCTTT
CSSSSQGNTEAFF
>TRBV6-1|NA|TRBJ1-5|NA
TGTGCCAGCAGTGAAGCCGACCGCATCAGGCAGCCCCAGCATTTT
CASSEADRIRQPQHF
>TRBV5-1|TRBD2|TRBJ2-7|NA
TGCGCCAGCACCCCGGGTAGCGGGGTAACCTACGAGCAGTACTTC
CASTPGSGVTYEQYF
>TRBV6-1|NA|TRBJ1-6|NA
TGTGCCAGCAGTGAAAGGGGTACTAGGGGACAACAGGAGTTT
CASSERGTRGQQEF
>TRBV7-2|NA|TRBJ1-3|NA
TGTGCCAGCAGCCACTCACCTAGGGGAAACACCATATATTTT
CASSHSPRGNTIYF
>TRBV18|TRBD1|TRBJ1-2|NA
TGTGCCAGCTCACTGGGACAGGGGAAAGGAAACTATGGCTACACCTTC
CASSLGQGKGNYGYTF
>TRBV10-2|TRBD2|TRBJ2-7|NA
TGCGCCAGCAGCCCGGGACTAGCCTCCGAGCAGTACTTC
CASSPGLASEQYF
>TRBV7-9|TRBD1|TRBJ1-2|NA
TGTGCCAGCAGCTTAAAAGAGGGGGCCAACTATGGCTACACCTTC
CASSLKEGANYGYTF
>TRBV18|NA|TRBJ2-7|few
TGTGCCAGCTCACCCCCCGGGACTGACGAGCAGTACTTC
CASSPPGTDEQYF
>TRBV6-1|TRBD2|TRBJ2-3|NA
TGTGCCAGCAGTGAAGCAGCGGGGCCCCAGACAAGGGATACGCAGTATTTT
CASSEAAGPQTRDTQYF
>TRBV7-8|NA|TRBJ1-1|NA
TGTGCCAGCGCAGTTGGTGTCAACACTGAAGCTTTCTTT
CASAVGVNTEAFF
>TRBV5-1|NA|TRBJ2-2|NA
TGCGCCAGCAGCTTGAAGCAGGCCCCCGGGGAGCTGTTTTTT
CASSLKQAPGELFF